The 2 T cell receptor beta chains in this list originate from one sample, sequenced in a study of T cell responses to AZD1222 COVID-19 vaccine. Produced via immunoSEQ multiplex PCR; TCRdb's table is partial and in-frame only. The table has roughly 70,000 clones, 80% to 95% seen once. The sample was peripheral blood, taken 28 days after the second dose of the MenACWY control vaccine. The receptors were sampled from an adult who received the MenACWY meningococcal vaccine as a control.

The V and J genes are TRBV6-5 and TRBJ1-1, with 7 bases identical to TRBD1. This CDR3 is built from 15 residues. CDR1 is MNHEY, CDR2 SVGAGI, per germline. The V and J ends lost 4 bases and 0 bases, in that order; junction bases with no gene match: 5. CDR3 sequence: CASSFQGGVNTEAFF. The CDR3 DNA reads TGTGCCAGCAGTTTCCAGGGGGGGGTGAACACTGAAGCTTTCTTT.

The rearrangement uses TRBV2 and TRBJ1-3; D remains unclear. V was pared by 5 bases and J by 2 bases, with 13 bases between. CDR3 length: 15 residues. The germline V gene has CDR1 SNHLY and CDR2 FYNNEI. Here the CDR3 reads CASSYLAGTGNTIYF. CDR3 DNA sequence: TGTGCCAGCAGTTACCTAGCAGGAACTGGAAACACCATATATTTT.